This T cell receptor (beta chain) derives from a study of cytomegalovirus exposure and HLA in healthy donors. The PCR employed 60 Vbeta primers together with 13 Jbeta primers. The method was immunoSEQ multiplex PCR; TCRdb's version includes in-frame clones alone and lacks a portion of them. The table counts 170,000 or so clones; approximately 2% lies in the top ten. The sample taken for sequencing was PBMCs. The TCR was taken from a man in his thirties or forties in good health and CMV-seronegative.

CDR3 protein: CASSLGQLNTEAFF. The DNA of the CDR3 is TGTGCCAGCAGCCTAGGACAGTTGAACACTGAAGCTTTCTTT. The rearrangement links TRBV6-1 to TRBJ1-1; perhaps TRBD1 as D (6 bases). The CDR3 runs to 14 residues. V lost 6 bases to trimming and J lost 0 bases, with 11 bases between them. Germline assignment: CDR1 MNHNS and CDR2 SASEGT.